One TCR beta chain is described in this entry. This clone is a singleton in its sample. There is no known antigen for this receptor. Base qualities are missing; no much larger clone stands one base away. TCRbeta CDR3 regions were amplified from genomic DNA by means of the immunoSEQ Assay, a bias-controlled multiplex PCR. The paper's data handling went like this. The number of nucleated cells in each sample was estimated from the amplification of reference gene primers within the assay. To quantify the absolute abundance of each unique TCRbeta CDR3 rearrangement, sequence reads were collapsed and filtered. For each sample, productive Simpson clonality was calculated as the square root of Simpson's diversity index across productive rearrangements. TCRdb mirrors the immuneACCESS table, restricted to in-frame sequences. Some clones are absent from its copies; in checked studies, under half trace to an unresolved V gene, and the reason for the others is unknown. That table gives V, J and clone size, and the DNA gave D and trimming. The table for this sample lists approximately 230,000 clones; 70% to 90% of them were counted only once. About 1.3% of the sample is taken by the ten largest.

CDR1 and CDR2 are read off the germline V gene as MDHEN and SYDVKM. Including cysteine and phenylalanine, the CDR3 has 15 amino acids. Only the CDR3 part of the read is kept: 45 bases, read in frame from the first base. V was cut back by 4 bases and J by 2 bases, leaving a gap of 14 bases between them. Collaborating institutions collected whole blood in K2EDTA tubes following their own protocols. For TCRbeta analysis, collaborators shipped samples as frozen whole blood, isolated PBMCs, or DNA extracted from either of those sample types. The data are from a study of blood T cell repertoires in COVID-19 (dated by TCRdb to the early 2020s). About the study as a whole: Samples from collaborators originated in the United States, Italy and Spain and spanned both the acute and convalescent phases of COVID-19. The prospective study material was composed of cDNA or gDNA derived from T cells, B-cell-depleted T cells, or PBMCs. The dataset comprised deeply sampled blood TCRbeta repertoires from subjects exposed to, actively infected with, or recovered from COVID-19. The repertoires were made available in a free public database intended to serve as a resource for research on the immune response to SARS-CoV-2. Samples came from the ongoing ImmuneRACE study (first 160 participants) plus 1,254 subjects from 6 global collaborators. Sample metadata almost always included a de-identified subject ID, COVID-19 status, age in years and sex. Where HLA class I and class II types were available, the types were taken from metadata supplied by the sample provider, not from assay-based typing. The paper as a whole reports these results and caveats: Clinical and demographic metadata were provided uncurated, with the amount varying by source and participant.

Sequenced: peripheral blood. The chain links TRBV28 with TRBJ2-5; TRBD1 might be the D gene, on 6 matching bases. This sequence was found in a man at least 80 years old with acute or convalescent COVID-19. The DNA sequence follows: TGTGCCAGCAGTTCCCCTCGACAGGTACAAGAGACCCAGTACTTC. It translates as CASSSPRQVQETQYF.